These 18 T cell receptor beta chains share one sample of origin, sequenced in a study of cytomegalovirus exposure and HLA in healthy donors. The PCR employed 60 Vbeta primers together with 13 Jbeta primers. Some clones are missing from TCRdb's copy, which holds only in-frame ones; the method was immunoSEQ multiplex PCR. The record lists over 100,000 clones, of which the ten most abundant hold over 1.5%. Input material: PBMCs. The receptors derive from a woman aged 40-49 years in good health and CMV-seropositive.

The chain combines TRBV29-1 with TRBJ1-1, with 9 bases identical to TRBD1. Germline lookup yields CDR1 SQVTM and CDR2 ANQGSEA. V trimming: 6 bases; J trimming: 11 bases; junction bases outside the gene matches: 4. The CDR3 is made up of 10 amino acids. DNA for the CDR3: TGCAGCGTCAGACAGGGGGGCGCTTTCTTT. The encoded protein is CSVRQGGAFF.

This sequence joins TRBV7-8 and TRBJ2-7; D call uncertain. Trimming pared 6 bases from V and 5 bases from J, leaving 20 bases between. CDR1 and CDR2 (germline): SGHVS, FQNEAQ. This CDR3 spans 15 amino acids. The CDR3 protein is CASSSPTRRSNEQYF. CDR3 in DNA: TGTGCCAGCAGTTCCCCTACGAGGCGGTCGAACGAGCAGTACTTC.

The V gene is TRBV9, the J gene TRBJ2-7; weak D call: TRBD2 (5 bases). The V end was cut by 4 bases, the J end by 6 bases, with 14 bases between. Germline assignment: CDR1 SGDLS and CDR2 YYNGEE. The CDR3 has 13 residues. CDR3 DNA: TGTGCCAGCAGCCCGAGGGTATTCGGCGAGCAGTACTTC. Translation: CASSPRVFGEQYF.

V and J are TRBV27 and TRBJ1-1; no definite D call. V was clipped by 8 bases and J by 0 bases, with 7 bases between them. In germline, CDR1 is MNHEY, CDR2 SMNVEV (reference sequence). This CDR3 contains 12 residues. The CDR3 here is CASGQVNTEAFF. DNA for the CDR3: TGTGCCAGCGGCCAGGTGAACACTGAAGCTTTCTTT.

This chain connects TRBV28 to TRBJ2-2; TRBD2 might be the D (5 bases). Trimming removed 6 bases from V and 0 bases from J, with 14 bases in between. The CDR3 runs to 16 residues. Germline CDR1 and CDR2: MDHEN and SYDVKM. The CDR3, as DNA: TGTGCCAGCAGGGACCCGGGGAGCGCGAACACCGGGGAGCTGTTTTTT. This codes for CASRDPGSANTGELFF.

The V and J genes are TRBV11-2 and TRBJ1-2; 7 bases fit TRBD1. Per the germline V gene, CDR1 is SGHAT and CDR2 is FQNNGV. V was pared by 5 bases and J by 3 bases, with 3 bases of the junction left unmatched. The CDR3 has 13 residues. The CDR3 nucleotides are TGTGCCAGCAGCCCAGGGGGTCACTATGGCTACACCTTC. Residues: CASSPGGHYGYTF.

The chain links TRBV27 to TRBJ2-3, with D unresolved. Trimming cost V 5 bases and J 6 bases, with 9 bases left between them. Germline V gives CDR1 MNHEY, CDR2 SMNVEV (reference sequence). The CDR3 sequence is 12 residues long. Here the CDR3 reads CASSPNSDTQYF. The CDR3 DNA reads TGTGCCAGCAGTCCTAATAGTGATACGCAGTATTTT.

As regards this clone: One end of the junction varies from germline; a read error may be responsible. The chain is built from TRBV5-1 and TRBJ2-3; 9 positions agree with TRBD2. Germline V gene sequence: CDR1 SGHRS, CDR2 YFSETQ. CDR3 size: 15 residues. In nucleotides, the CDR3 is TGCGCCAGCAGCTCCCAGCGGGAGGTCACAGATATGCAGTATTTT. It yields the protein CASSSQREVTDMQYF.

CDR3 residues: CAWSEELVGPQHF. The CDR3, as DNA: TGTGCCTGGAGTGAAGAGCTTGTCGGGCCCCAGCATTTT. The chain is built from TRBV30 and TRBJ1-5; D unclear. Per the germline V gene, CDR1 is GTSNPN and CDR2 is SVGIG (reference sequence). Trimming cost V 1 base and J 9 bases, with 13 bases left between them. The CDR3 is 13 amino acids.

This chain connects TRBV7-3 to TRBJ2-1, with 8 positions matching TRBD2. The CDR3 has 15 residues. Trimming removed 5 bases from V and 10 bases from J; junction bases left unmatched: 13. Per germline, CDR1 SGHTA and CDR2 FQGTGA. CDR3 in amino acids: CASSPAQAGAREQFF. The CDR3 DNA sequence: TGTGCCAGCAGCCCAGCGCAAGCGGGAGCGAGGGAGCAGTTCTTC.

Here the CDR3 reads CAWSFGLAGAGDTQYF. The CDR3 region has the DNA TGTGCCTGGAGTTTTGGTCTAGCGGGAGCCGGAGATACGCAGTATTTT. V is TRBV30 and J is TRBJ2-3; 10 positions match TRBD2. This CDR3 spans 16 amino acids. Germline CDR1 reads GTSNPN; CDR2 reads SVGIG (reference sequence). After removal of 2 bases from V and 5 bases from J, the junction contained 10 bases not matched to a gene. The entire variable domain, with the rest obtained from reference TRBV30 and TRBJ2-3, is as follows: SQTIHQWPATLVQPVGSPLSLECTVEGTSNPNLYWYRQAAGRGLQLLFYSVGIGQISSEVPQNLSASRPQDRQFILSSKKLLLSDSGFYLCAWSFGLAGAGDTQYFGPGTRLTVL.

The chain carries TRBV19 and TRBJ2-4; 7 nucleotides agree with TRBD2. The CDR3 sequence is 17 residues long. Trimming at V came to 5 bases and at J to 1 base, leaving 11 bases not matched to a gene. Germline V lookup: CDR1 LNHDA, CDR2 SQIVND (reference sequence). CDR3 in amino acids: CASSPPGGLGAKNIQYF. The CDR3 region has the DNA TGTGCCAGTAGTCCCCCGGGAGGTCTAGGGGCCAAAAACATTCAGTACTTC.

This rearrangement joins TRBV5-6 to TRBJ2-7, with a weak D call TRBD2 (5 bases). Germline V gives CDR1 SGHDT, CDR2 YYEEEE. Trimming pared 1 base from V and 3 bases from J, leaving 11 bases between. The CDR3 spans 14 residues. The CDR3 coding sequence is TGTGCCAGCAGCTTGCGGGGTACCAGCTACGAGCAGTACTTC. Translated: CASSLRGTSYEQYF.

Here the CDR3 DNA reads TGTGCCAGCAGTTCGACTGAGGGTGGTACCTACAATGAGCAGTTCTTC. This encodes CASSSTEGGTYNEQFF. The V and J genes are TRBV28 and TRBJ2-1, with D possibly matching TRBD2 (5 bases). Germline lookup yields CDR1 MDHEN and CDR2 SYDVKM. CDR3 length equals 16 residues. The V end lost 4 bases, the J end lost 2 bases, and 15 bases lay between the germline ends.

The chain has TRBV5-6 and TRBJ2-7; D is uncertain. The CDR3 loop spans 14 amino acids. In germline, CDR1 is SGHDT, CDR2 YYEEEE. V lost 4 bases, J lost 0 bases, and 11 bases lay in between. CDR3 coding DNA: TGTGCCAGCAGCCCCAGGTGGTTCTCCTACGAGCAGTACTTC. The encoded protein is CASSPRWFSYEQYF.

This rearrangement joins TRBV5-3 to TRBJ2-2, with 12 nucleotides matching TRBD2. TRBV5-3 is flagged as an ORF with uncertain function. The CDR3 extends over 18 amino acids. Trimming took 2 bases from V and 3 from J; bases not matched to a gene: 8. Here the CDR3 reads CARSFSSGRASDTGELFF. In nucleotides, the CDR3 is TGTGCCAGAAGCTTCTCTAGCGGGAGGGCCTCGGACACCGGGGAGCTGTTTTTT.

The rearrangement uses TRBV12-5 and TRBJ1-5; weak D call: TRBD1 (6 bases). The CDR3 sequence is 12 residues long. Trimming took 4 bases from V and 5 from J, leaving 6 bases between them. In germline, CDR1 is LGHNT, CDR2 FRNRAP. The CDR3 region is CASGSGDQPQHF. In DNA, the CDR3 is TGTGCTAGTGGTTCAGGGGATCAGCCCCAGCATTTT. Based on the CDR3 plus reference TRBV12-5 and TRBJ1-5, the full variable domain is DARVTQTPRHKVTEMGQEVTMRCQPILGHNTVFWYRQTMMQGLELLAYFRNRAPLDDSGMPKDRFSAEMPDATLATLKIQPSEPRDSAVYFCASGSGDQPQHFGDGTRLSIL.

The chain carries TRBV7-2 and TRBJ1-5, with 10 positions matching TRBD1. This CDR3 comprises 13 residues. V gave up 5 bases and J gave up 6 bases; unmatched junction bases: 1. CDR1 and CDR2 from the germline V gene are SGHTA and FQGNSA. The CDR3 loop is CASSGDRGQPQHF. The CDR3 DNA sequence: TGTGCCAGCAGCGGGGACAGGGGTCAGCCCCAGCATTTT.